This TCR beta chain was documented in a study of monozygotic twins with inflammatory bowel disease. Regarding the study as a whole: The data offered no way to tell different T cell subtypes apart. Repertoire similarity matched across concordant and discordant twins, perhaps owing to limited power. Whereas healthy co-twins had higher TCRbeta diversity (inverse Simpson), IBD patients had lower diversity.

Reprocessing the 5' RACE reads, TCRdb reports a single entry for every CDR3 protein and omits DNA. Recorded for this sample: 440,000 or so distinct CDR3 sequences. With regard to this clonotype: Its antigen is unidentified.

The germline gives CDR1 DFQATT, CDR2 SNEGSKA (reference sequence). The length of the CDR3 is 13 residues. The sequence derives from a human donor with ulcerative colitis or Crohn's disease, or a healthy co-twin of an affected twin (not recorded which). Sequencing was performed on blood. The chain joins TRBV20-1 to TRBJ1-2; with no DNA, the TCRdb D assignment of TRBD1 cannot be verified. The CDR3 is CSANNRDTYGYTF.